This T cell receptor beta chain emerged from a study of cytomegalovirus exposure and HLA in healthy donors. About the research overall: A subsequent analysis stated that the 120 validation repertoires were run on the same platform as the approximately 610 first-cohort repertoires. Broader study findings: According to a later analysis, TCR clusters from the first cohort tended to co-occur in the approximately 120 validation repertoires. Investigators reported 164 TCR beta chains as tied to cytomegalovirus.

The V and J ends lost 1 base and 7 bases, in that order; junction bases with no gene match: 9. The CDR3 has 16 residues. The germline CDR1 and CDR2 sequences are SEHNR and FQNEAQ (reference sequence). This table comes from immunoSEQ multiplex PCR, and its TCRdb copy is limited to in-frame clones, with some not included. The table records 100,000 to 150,000 clones, 90% to 96% of them present only once. This clone has a single count. The antigen is not known. Material for sequencing was PBMCs. The rearrangement uses TRBV7-9 and TRBJ1-1, with TRBD1 matching 10 bases. The sequence was collected from a man younger than 30 in good health and CMV-seronegative. The CDR3 loop is CASSLGETGGTGEAFF. CDR3 coding DNA: TGTGCCAGCAGCTTAGGAGAGACAGGGGGCACGGGTGAAGCTTTCTTT.